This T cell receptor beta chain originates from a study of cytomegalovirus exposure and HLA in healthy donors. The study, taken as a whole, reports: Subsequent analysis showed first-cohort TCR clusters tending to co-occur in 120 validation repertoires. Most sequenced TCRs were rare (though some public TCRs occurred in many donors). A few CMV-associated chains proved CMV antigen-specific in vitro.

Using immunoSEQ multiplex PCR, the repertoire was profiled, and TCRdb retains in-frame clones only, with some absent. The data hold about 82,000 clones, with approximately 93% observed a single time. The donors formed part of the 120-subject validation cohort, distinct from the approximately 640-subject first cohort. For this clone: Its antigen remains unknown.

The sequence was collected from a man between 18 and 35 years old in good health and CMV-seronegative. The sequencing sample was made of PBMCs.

CDR3 nucleotide sequence: TGTGCCAGCAGCTTAGGGGGCTACTATGGCTACACCTTC. Translating it yields CASSLGGYYGYTF. The V call is TRBV13, the J call TRBJ1-2; D unclear. CDR1 PRHDT and CDR2 FYEKMQ come from the germline V gene (reference sequence). This CDR3 is 13 amino acids long. V was shortened by 0 bases and J by 3 bases, with 5 bases between the two germline ends.